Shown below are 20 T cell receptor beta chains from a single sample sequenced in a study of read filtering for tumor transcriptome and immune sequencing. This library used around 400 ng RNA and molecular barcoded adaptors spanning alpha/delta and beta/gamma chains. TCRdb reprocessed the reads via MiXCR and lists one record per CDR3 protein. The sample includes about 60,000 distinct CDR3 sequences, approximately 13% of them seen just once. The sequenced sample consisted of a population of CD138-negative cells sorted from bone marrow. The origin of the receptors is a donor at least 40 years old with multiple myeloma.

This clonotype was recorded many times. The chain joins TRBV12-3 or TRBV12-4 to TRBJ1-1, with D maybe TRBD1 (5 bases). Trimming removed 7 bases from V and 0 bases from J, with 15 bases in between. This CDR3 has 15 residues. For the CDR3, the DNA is TGTGCCAGCACCCTCAAAAGGGGCATGAACACTGAAGCTTTCTTT. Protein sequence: CASTLKRGMNTEAFF.

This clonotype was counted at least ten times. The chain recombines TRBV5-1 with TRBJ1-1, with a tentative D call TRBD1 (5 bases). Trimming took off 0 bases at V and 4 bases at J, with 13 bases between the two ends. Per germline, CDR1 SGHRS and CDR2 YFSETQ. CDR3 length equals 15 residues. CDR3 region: CASSLGGGVATEAFF. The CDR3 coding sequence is TGCGCCAGCAGCTTGGGCGGGGGAGTCGCCACTGAAGCTTTCTTT.

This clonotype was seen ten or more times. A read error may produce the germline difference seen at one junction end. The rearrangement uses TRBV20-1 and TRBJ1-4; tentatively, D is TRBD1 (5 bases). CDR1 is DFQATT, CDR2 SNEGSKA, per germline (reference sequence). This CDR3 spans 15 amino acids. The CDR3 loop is CSASQDSGTNDKLFF. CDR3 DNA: TGCAGTGCGAGTCAAGACAGTGGGACTAATGATAAACTGTTTTTT.

The CDR3 loop is CASSSPTSGSSDTQYF. The CDR3 region has the DNA TGTGCCAGCAGTTCACCGACTAGCGGGAGTTCAGATACGCAGTATTTT. The chain employs TRBV28 and TRBJ2-3, with 12 bases that match TRBD2. This CDR3 region has 16 residues. Germline CDR1 MDHEN, CDR2 SYDVKM. Germline trimming cut 4 bases from V and 4 bases from J; bases unmatched to any gene: 6.

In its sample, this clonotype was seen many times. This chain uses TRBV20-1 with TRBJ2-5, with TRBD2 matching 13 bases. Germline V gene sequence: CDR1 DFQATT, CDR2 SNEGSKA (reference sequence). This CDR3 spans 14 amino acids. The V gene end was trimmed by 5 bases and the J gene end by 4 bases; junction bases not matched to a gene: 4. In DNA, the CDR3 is TGCAGTGCTCGGACTAGCGGGAGTTCAGAGACCCAGTACTTC. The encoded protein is CSARTSGSSETQYF.

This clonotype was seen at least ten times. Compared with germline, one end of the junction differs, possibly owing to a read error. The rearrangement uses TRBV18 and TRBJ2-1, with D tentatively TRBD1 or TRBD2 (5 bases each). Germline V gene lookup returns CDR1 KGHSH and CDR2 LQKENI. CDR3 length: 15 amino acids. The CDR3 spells CASSLAGTTYNEQFF. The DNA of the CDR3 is TGTGCCAGCTCATTGGCCGGGACCACCTATAATGAGCAGTTCTTC.

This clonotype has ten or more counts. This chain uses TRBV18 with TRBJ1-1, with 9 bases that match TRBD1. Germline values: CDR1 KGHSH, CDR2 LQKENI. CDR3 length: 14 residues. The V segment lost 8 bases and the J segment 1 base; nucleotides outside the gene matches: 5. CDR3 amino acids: CASLEQGANTEAFF. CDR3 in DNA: TGTGCCAGCCTCGAACAGGGGGCGAACACTGAAGCTTTCTTT.

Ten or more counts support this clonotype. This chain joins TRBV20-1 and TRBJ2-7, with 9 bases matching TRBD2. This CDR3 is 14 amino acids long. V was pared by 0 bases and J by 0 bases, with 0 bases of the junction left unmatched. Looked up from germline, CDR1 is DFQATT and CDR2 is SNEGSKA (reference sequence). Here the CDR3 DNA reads TGCAGTGCTAGAGATAGCGGGAGCTCCTACGAGCAGTACTTC. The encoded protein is CSARDSGSSYEQYF.

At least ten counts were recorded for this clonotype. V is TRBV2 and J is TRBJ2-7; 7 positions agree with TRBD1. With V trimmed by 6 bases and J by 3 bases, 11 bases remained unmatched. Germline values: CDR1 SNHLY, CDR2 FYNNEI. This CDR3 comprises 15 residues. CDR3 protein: CASRAGGTGDYEQYF. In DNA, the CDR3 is TGTGCCAGCAGGGCAGGTGGTACAGGGGACTACGAGCAGTACTTC.

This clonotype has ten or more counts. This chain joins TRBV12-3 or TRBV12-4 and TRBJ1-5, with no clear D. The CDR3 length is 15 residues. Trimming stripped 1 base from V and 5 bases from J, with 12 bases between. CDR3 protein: CASSLVEGLDQPQHF. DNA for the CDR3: TGTGCCAGCAGTTTAGTCGAAGGGTTAGATCAGCCCCAGCATTTT.

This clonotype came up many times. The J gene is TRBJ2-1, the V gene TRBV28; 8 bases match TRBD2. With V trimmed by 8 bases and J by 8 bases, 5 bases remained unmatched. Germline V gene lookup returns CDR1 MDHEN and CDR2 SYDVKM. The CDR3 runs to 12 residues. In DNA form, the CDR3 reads TGTGCCAGCTCGGGGGGGGCCCATGAGCAGTTCTTC. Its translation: CASSGGAHEQFF.

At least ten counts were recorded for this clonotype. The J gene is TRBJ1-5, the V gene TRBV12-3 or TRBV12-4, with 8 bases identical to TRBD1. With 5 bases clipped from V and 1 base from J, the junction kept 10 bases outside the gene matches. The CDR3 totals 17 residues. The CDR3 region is CASSPRQGAGSNQPQHF. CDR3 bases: TGTGCCAGCAGTCCTCGTCAGGGGGCAGGAAGCAATCAGCCCCAGCATTTT.

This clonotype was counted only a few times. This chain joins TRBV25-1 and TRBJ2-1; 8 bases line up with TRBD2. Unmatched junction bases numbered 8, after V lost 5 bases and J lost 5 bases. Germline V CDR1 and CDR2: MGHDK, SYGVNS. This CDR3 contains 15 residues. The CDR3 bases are TGTGCCAGCAGTAACGGGGGGGCCGGCGACAATGAGCAGTTCTTC. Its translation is CASSNGGAGDNEQFF. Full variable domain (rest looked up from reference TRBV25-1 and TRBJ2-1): EADIYQTPRYLVIGTGKKITLECSQTMGHDKMYWYQQDPGMELHLIHYSYGVNSTEKGDLSSESTVSRIRTEHFPLTLESARPSHTSQYLCASSNGGAGDNEQFFGPGTRLTVL.

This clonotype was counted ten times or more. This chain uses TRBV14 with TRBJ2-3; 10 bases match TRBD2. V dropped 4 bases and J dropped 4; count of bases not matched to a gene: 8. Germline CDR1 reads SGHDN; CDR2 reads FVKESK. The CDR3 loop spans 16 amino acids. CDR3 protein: CASSRTGTSEADTQYF. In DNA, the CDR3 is TGTGCCAGCAGCCGGACCGGGACTAGCGAAGCAGATACGCAGTATTTT.

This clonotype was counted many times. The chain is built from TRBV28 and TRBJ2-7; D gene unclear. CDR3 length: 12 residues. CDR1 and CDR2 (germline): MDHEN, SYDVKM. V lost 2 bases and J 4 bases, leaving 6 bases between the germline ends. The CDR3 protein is CASSLQTYEQYF. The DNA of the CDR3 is TGTGCCAGCAGTTTACAGACTTACGAGCAGTACTTC.

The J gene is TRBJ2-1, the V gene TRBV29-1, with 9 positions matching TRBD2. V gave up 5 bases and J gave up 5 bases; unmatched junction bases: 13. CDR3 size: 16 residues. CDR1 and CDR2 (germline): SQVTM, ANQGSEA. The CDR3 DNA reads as TGCAGCGTTCTTAGCGGGAGTGGGGTAGGAGACAATGAGCAGTTCTTC. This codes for CSVLSGSGVGDNEQFF.

The CDR3 region is CASSLEGLAGVSTDTQYF. CDR3 coding DNA: TGCGCCAGCAGCTTGGAGGGACTAGCGGGGGTTAGCACAGATACGCAGTATTTT. The chain joins TRBV5-1 to TRBJ2-3; 14 bases map to TRBD2. V was clipped by 0 bases and J by 0 bases; unmatched bases: 3. Germline values: CDR1 SGHRS, CDR2 YFSETQ. The CDR3 runs to 18 residues.

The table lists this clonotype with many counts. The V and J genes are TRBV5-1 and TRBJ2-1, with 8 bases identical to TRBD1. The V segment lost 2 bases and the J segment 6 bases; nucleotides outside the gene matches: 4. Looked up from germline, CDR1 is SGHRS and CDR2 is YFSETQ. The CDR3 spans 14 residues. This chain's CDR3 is CASSFRTGSNEQFF. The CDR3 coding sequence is TGCGCCAGCAGCTTCAGGACAGGGTCCAATGAGCAGTTCTTC.

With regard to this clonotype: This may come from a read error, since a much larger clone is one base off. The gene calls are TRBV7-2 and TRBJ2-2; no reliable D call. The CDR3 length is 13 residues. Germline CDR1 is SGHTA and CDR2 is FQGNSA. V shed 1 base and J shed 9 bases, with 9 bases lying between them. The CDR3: CASSLVSSRELFF. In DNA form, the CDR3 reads TGTGCCAGCAGCTTAGTATCGAGCCGGGAGCTGTTTTTT.

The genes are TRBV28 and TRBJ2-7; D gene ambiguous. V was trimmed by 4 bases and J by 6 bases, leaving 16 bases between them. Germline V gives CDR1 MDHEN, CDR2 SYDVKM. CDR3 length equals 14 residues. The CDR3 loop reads CASSSPLGSREQYF. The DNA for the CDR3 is TGTGCCAGCAGTTCACCTCTGGGGTCCCGCGAGCAGTACTTC. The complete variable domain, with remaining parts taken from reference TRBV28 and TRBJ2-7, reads DVKVTQSSRYLVKRTGEKVFLECVQDMDHENMFWYRQDPGLGLRLIYFSYDVKMKEKGDIPEGYSVSREKKERFSLILESASTNQTSMYLCASSSPLGSREQYFGPGTRLTVT.